This T cell receptor (beta chain) stems from a study of CD8+ T cells in alopecia areata. This clone was counted between two and nine times. Its antigen is unidentified. Notes on the study in general: With patients, TCR sharing proved less clear than in mice, a difference possibly related to HLA. Lesional tissue from the scalp (especially in alopecia totalis/universalis) showed higher clonality than normal scalp.

cDNA serving as the sequencing template came from extracted, reverse transcribed RNA. The table came from immunoSEQ multiplex PCR; TCRdb's copy has only in-frame clones and leaves some out. The sample comprises about 120,000 clones, about 51% of which are singletons, and 10% rests with the top ten. Collection of lesional scalp punch biopsies and peripheral blood was performed in alopecia areata patients. Sorted out of PBMCs were CD4+ T cells and CD8+ T cells. The specimen sequenced was NKG2D-low CD8+ T cells sorted from blood. The source of this sequence is a human donor with alopecia areata.

The chain's CDR3 is CSVAAALAGYTF. The CDR3 region has the DNA TGCAGCGTTGCAGCAGCTTTGGCGGGCTACACCTTC. The chain recombines TRBV29-1 with TRBJ1-2; no reliable D call. V lost 4 bases and J lost 8, with 14 bases in between. Germline assignment: CDR1 SQVTM and CDR2 ANQGSEA. CDR3 length equals 12 residues.